Presented here are 28 T cell receptor beta chains from one specimen sequenced in a study of control samples from healthy donors and cancer patients (dated by TCRdb to 2019 to 2021). Library preparation was by the immunoSEQ multiplex PCR assay. TCRdb took over this immuneACCESS table, retaining in-frame rearrangements with V and J assigned. Such tables are incomplete; in checked studies, under half of the missing clones stem from an unresolved V gene, and the remainder is unexplained. Counted in this sample were 29,000 or so clones; 70% to 90% of them appeared once. The top ten clonotypes cover 3% to 4% of the sample. Sequenced input: formalin-fixed, paraffin-embedded tissue. The receptor source for this set is a female donor with melanoma.

This clone is medium-sized by share. The sample contains more than one DNA sequence encoding this CDR3. V and J are TRBV5-1 and TRBJ2-3, with 9 positions matching TRBD2. The CDR3 contains 17 residues. Germline V gives CDR1 SGHRS, CDR2 YFSETQ. Trimming cost V 2 bases and J 2 bases; bases outside gene matches: 9. This CDR3 is CASSFWAGGELTDTQYF. The CDR3 nucleotides read TGCGCCAGCAGCTTTTGGGCGGGAGGGGAGCTCACAGATACGCAGTATTTT. Combining the CDR3 with reference TRBV5-1 and TRBJ2-3 gives the whole variable domain KAGVTQTPRYLIKTRGQQVTLSCSPISGHRSVSWYQQTPGQGLQFLFEYFSETQRNKGNFPGRFSGRQFSNSRSEMNVSTLELGDSALYLCASSFWAGGELTDTQYFGPGTRLTVL.

On this clone itself: Relative to the germline gene, one junction end is altered; a read error may explain this. The V call is TRBV7-2, the J call TRBJ2-2; 9 bases agree with TRBD2. The CDR3 has 16 residues. In germline, CDR1 is SGHTA, CDR2 FQGNSA. CDR3 in amino acids: CASSPGSGRLGGELFF. The CDR3 nucleotides are TGTGCCAGCAGCCCCGGCAGCGGGAGGTTGGGCGGGGAACTGTTTTTT.

The chain couples TRBV12-2 to TRBJ1-1. TRBV12-2 is deemed a pseudogene. The CDR3 totals 14 residues. The CDR3 coding sequence is TGTGCAAGTCGGGCAGGGAGAGGAACCACTGAAGCTTTCTTT. Its protein is CASRAGRGTTEAFF.

The V and J genes are TRBV2 and TRBJ2-1; 14 positions match TRBD2. Germline-derived CDR1 and CDR2 are SNHLY and FYNNEI. J gave up 7 bases and V 7 bases, and 18 bases lay outside the gene matches. The CDR3 is made up of 19 amino acids. The CDR3 DNA reads TGTGCCAGCAAAACCGGGACTAGCGGGAGTGCTGGAGGCCATAATGAGCAGTTCTTC. This gives the protein CASKTGTSGSAGGHNEQFF.

On this clone itself: Other DNA sequences of this sample code for an identical CDR3. V is TRBV7-9 and J is TRBJ1-2; a weak D match, TRBD1 (5 bases). V was pared by 4 bases and J by 10 bases, with 13 bases between. This CDR3 has 12 residues. From germline, CDR1 is SEHNR and CDR2 FQNEAQ (reference sequence). This CDR3 reads CASSSGRGVYTF. The CDR3 DNA reads TGTGCCAGCAGCTCCGGTCGGGGGGTCTACACCTTC.

The V gene is TRBV6-1, the J gene TRBJ2-1; no reliable D call. Per the germline V gene, CDR1 is MNHNS and CDR2 is SASEGT. This CDR3 is 14 amino acids long. V lost 2 bases and J lost 0, with 5 bases in between. The CDR3 spells CASSEHGSYNEQFF. The DNA of the CDR3 is TGTGCCAGCAGTGAACACGGCTCCTACAATGAGCAGTTCTTC.

The CDR3 spells CASSLMRERTNEQFF. CDR3 in DNA: TGTGCCAGCAGTTTAATGCGGGAGCGTACCAATGAGCAGTTCTTC. The chain combines TRBV27 with TRBJ2-1, with 7 bases aligning to TRBD2. Germline-derived CDR1 and CDR2 are MNHEY and SMNVEV (reference sequence). The CDR3 is made up of 15 amino acids. J was trimmed by 6 bases and V by 2 bases; bases with no gene match: 7.

This rearrangement joins TRBV10-3 to TRBJ1-6, with 9 bases identical to TRBD1. Looked up from germline, CDR1 is ENHRY and CDR2 is SYGVKD. The length of the CDR3 is 16 residues. The V and J ends lost 2 bases and 9 bases, in that order; junction bases with no gene match: 8. The CDR3 loop reads CAISESRTGEFSPLHF. DNA of the CDR3: TGTGCCATCAGTGAGAGCCGGACAGGGGAATTTTCACCCCTCCACTTT.

In its sample, this clone ranks as medium-sized (0.01 to 0.1%). The same CDR3 also results from other DNA sequences found in this sample. V gene TRBV19 combines with J gene TRBJ1-5; D is unclear. Trimming cost V 5 bases and J 2 bases, with 10 bases left between them. From germline, CDR1 is LNHDA and CDR2 SQIVND (reference sequence). The CDR3 has 14 amino acids. The CDR3 DNA reads TGTGCCAGTAGTTTGAAGGAGGGCAATCAGCCCCAGCATTTT. It encodes CASSLKEGNQPQHF.

This rearrangement joins TRBV13 to TRBJ2-5; D ambiguous. Deletions cut 5 bases from V and 1 base from J, with 11 bases between. The CDR3 length is 14 residues. Germline loops: CDR1 PRHDT, CDR2 FYEKMQ (reference sequence). CDR3 region: CASSVDAIQETQYF. DNA for the CDR3: TGTGCCAGCAGCGTCGACGCAATCCAAGAGACCCAGTACTTC.

This chain joins TRBV19 and TRBJ2-3; weak D call: TRBD2 (7 bases). Deletions cut 3 bases from V and 1 base from J, with 11 bases between. CDR1 and CDR2 (germline): LNHDA, SQIVND (reference sequence). The CDR3 is 15 amino acids. The CDR3 sequence is CASSIGGLGTDTQYF. CDR3 DNA: TGTGCCAGTAGTATCGGGGGGCTTGGCACAGATACGCAGTATTTT.

The rearrangement joins TRBV6-5 to TRBJ1-2, with a possible D match to TRBD1 (5 bases). The CDR3 is made up of 15 amino acids. Germline CDR1 reads MNHEY; CDR2 reads SVGAGI. The V gene lost 5 bases and the J gene lost 11 bases, with 24 bases spanning the gap. The chain's CDR3 is CASSTPAGRERSYTF. The CDR3 DNA follows: TGTGCCAGCAGTACTCCTGCGGGCAGGGAAAGGAGTTACACCTTC.

The CDR3 spells CATSDLTAGVVLTSYNEQFF. The CDR3 region has the DNA TGTGCCACCAGTGATTTGACAGCGGGAGTAGTATTGACCTCCTACAATGAGCAGTTCTTC. The J gene is TRBJ2-1, the V gene TRBV24-1; the match to TRBD2 covers 8 bases. The CDR3 is 20 amino acids. From germline, CDR1 is KGHDR and CDR2 SFDVKD. Germline trimming cut 0 bases from V and 0 bases from J; bases unmatched to any gene: 12.

The gene calls are TRBV5-1 and TRBJ1-5, with D possibly being TRBD1 (6 bases). CDR1 is SGHRS, CDR2 YFSETQ, per germline. V was trimmed by 2 bases and J by 7 bases, leaving 13 bases between them. The CDR3 is 14 residues long. CDR3 sequence reads: CASSLSTGNQPQHF. The CDR3 DNA reads TGCGCCAGCAGCTTAAGCACAGGGAACCAGCCCCAGCATTTT.

In the case of this clone: A junction boundary mismatches the germline segment, possibly from a read error. This chain uses TRBV3-1 (or the pseudogene TRBV3-2) with TRBJ1-5; D gene uncertain. The CDR3 spans 12 residues. Germline CDR1 is LGHDT and CDR2 is YNNKEL (reference sequence). CDR3 in amino acids: CVSSYMNQPQHF. The CDR3 nucleotides read TGTGTCAGCAGCTACATGAATCAGCCCCAGCATTTT.

CDR3 sequence: CASSFLWGDEQYF. DNA for the CDR3: TGCGCCAGCAGCTTTCTCTGGGGTGACGAGCAGTACTTC. The chain recombines TRBV5-1 with TRBJ2-7; D ambiguous. CDR1 and CDR2 (germline): SGHRS, YFSETQ. The CDR3 loop spans 13 amino acids. V was cut by 2 bases and J by 5 bases, with 11 bases left in between.

The rearrangement uses TRBV19 and TRBJ2-7; 11 nucleotides match TRBD2. V shed 5 bases and J 3 bases; nucleotides not matched to a gene: 6. Per the germline V gene, CDR1 is LNHDA and CDR2 is SQIVND (reference sequence). This CDR3 contains 15 residues. The CDR3 sequence: CASSQTGTSGYEQYF. DNA of the CDR3: TGTGCCAGTAGTCAAACTGGGACTAGCGGCTACGAGCAGTACTTC.

This chain connects TRBV29-1 to TRBJ2-1, with 9 bases matching TRBD2. In germline, CDR1 is SQVTM, CDR2 ANQGSEA. The CDR3 sequence is 15 residues long. The trim removed 1 base at V and 7 bases at J, leaving 8 bases unmatched. The CDR3 nucleotides read TGCAGCGTTGAAGCGGTAGCGGGAGTCAAGAATGAGCAGTTCTTC. It is translated as CSVEAVAGVKNEQFF.

This clone appeared a single time. The rearrangement joins TRBV19 to TRBJ2-2, with D possibly called TRBD1 or TRBD2 (6 bases each). There are 15 residues in the CDR3. V was pared by 4 bases and J by 4 bases, with 13 bases between. CDR1 LNHDA and CDR2 SQIVND come from the germline V gene (reference sequence). For the CDR3, the DNA is TGTGCCAGTAGTAGGTACAGGGAGGCCACCGGGGAGCTGTTTTTT. Encoded protein: CASSRYREATGELFF.

The chain uses TRBV6-6 and TRBJ1-1, with 7 nucleotides matching TRBD1. The germline CDR1 and CDR2 sequences are MNHNY and SVGAGI (reference sequence). The CDR3 covers 14 residues. With 5 bases clipped from V and 7 bases from J, the junction kept 10 bases outside the gene matches. The CDR3 spells CASSHGTVRGEAFF. CDR3 DNA: TGTGCCAGCAGTCACGGGACAGTGAGGGGTGAAGCTTTCTTT.

About this clone: In the same sample, other DNA sequences code for this CDR3. The chain uses TRBV3-1 (or the pseudogene TRBV3-2) and TRBJ2-1, with 7 bases that match TRBD2. The germline V gene has CDR1 LGHDT and CDR2 YNNKEL (reference sequence). The CDR3 length is 14 residues. V shed 4 bases and J 3 bases; nucleotides not matched to a gene: 3. The CDR3 bases are TGTGCCAGCAGCCTCCGCGGGGGCTACAATGAGCAGTTCTTC. Translating gives CASSLRGGYNEQFF.

The chain uses TRBV19 and TRBJ1-3; 8 nucleotides align to TRBD1. Germline CDR1 LNHDA, CDR2 SQIVND (reference sequence). The CDR3 length is 16 residues. V gave up 7 bases and J gave up 0 bases; unmatched junction bases: 8. Written as DNA, the CDR3 is TGTGCCAGTACCCCAGGGGGCACCAGCTCTGGAAACACCATATATTTT. Amino acid sequence: CASTPGGTSSGNTIYF.

The rearrangement joins TRBV4-1 to TRBJ1-1; D uncertain. Germline CDR1 reads MGHRA; CDR2 reads YSYEKL. This CDR3 contains 12 residues. V was pared by 3 bases and J by 5 bases, with 7 bases between. CDR3 protein: CASSHRETEAFF. The CDR3 DNA is TGCGCCAGCAGCCACCGAGAGACTGAAGCTTTCTTT.

The chain carries TRBV7-2 and TRBJ2-1, with D perhaps TRBD2 (6 bases). CDR1 SGHTA and CDR2 FQGNSA come from the germline V gene. The CDR3 is 14 residues long. Trimming took 2 bases from V and 5 from J, leaving 10 bases between them. CDR3 nucleotide sequence: TGTGCCAGCAGCTTATGGACTATGGACAATGAGCAGTTCTTC. It is translated as CASSLWTMDNEQFF.

The chain links TRBV25-1 to TRBJ1-2, with TRBD1 matching over 7 bases. Germline V gene data show CDR1 as MGHDK and CDR2 as SYGVNS. This CDR3 contains 14 residues. The trim removed 3 bases at V and 7 bases at J, leaving 8 bases unmatched. The CDR3 region is CASSETGIVSGYTF. For the CDR3, the DNA is TGTGCCAGCAGTGAGACAGGGATTGTGAGTGGCTACACCTTC.

The chain links TRBV20-1 to TRBJ2-3; 9 bases line up with TRBD2. The CDR3 consists of 15 residues. Losses at the gene ends were 3 bases for V and 2 bases for J; bases not matched to a gene: 6. Germline loops: CDR1 DFQATT, CDR2 SNEGSKA (reference sequence). The CDR3 DNA follows: TGCAGTGCTAGTGGGTCTAGCGGGACCACAGATACGCAGTATTTT. It translates to CSASGSSGTTDTQYF.

The chain carries TRBV11-2 and TRBJ1-6; 9 bases fit TRBD1. From germline, CDR1 is SGHAT and CDR2 FQNNGV. This CDR3 has 14 amino acids. V shed 7 bases, J shed 7 bases, and the junction held 5 bases outside the gene matches. CDR3 loop: CASMTDRGNSPLHF. For the CDR3, the DNA is TGTGCCAGCATGACCGACAGGGGGAATTCACCCCTCCACTTT.

The rearrangement joins TRBV5-1 to TRBJ1-4; D might be TRBD1 (5 bases). V lost 6 bases to trimming and J lost 7 bases, with 7 bases between them. The CDR3 is made up of 11 amino acids. The germline V gene encodes CDR1 SGHRS and CDR2 YFSETQ. CDR3 amino acids: CASKGVEKLFF. For the CDR3, the DNA is TGCGCCAGCAAAGGGGTTGAAAAACTGTTTTTT. Together with reference TRBV5-1 and TRBJ1-4, the CDR3 gives the full variable domain: KAGVTQTPRYLIKTRGQQVTLSCSPISGHRSVSWYQQTPGQGLQFLFEYFSETQRNKGNFPGRFSGRQFSNSRSEMNVSTLELGDSALYLCASKGVEKLFFGSGTQLSVL.